These 16 T cell receptor beta chains share one sample of origin, sequenced in a study of patients and donors after allogeneic stem cell transplantation. TCRdb called the RT-PCR reads again in MiXCR, with one record for every CDR3 protein. The table has approximately 410,000 distinct CDR3 sequences, 15% to 20% seen once. The specimen was blood, either unsorted or a sorted T cell fraction (not recorded which). These receptors all come from a human donor who was either an allogeneic HSCT recipient or a stem cell or donor lymphocyte infusion donor (not recorded which). It is not recorded whose cells these are; they may come from a transplant donor.

The CDR3 DNA reads TGTGCCAGCAGCGCGACACCACTTAGCACAGATACGCAGTATTTT. Amino acids: CASSATPLSTDTQYF. The chain employs TRBV9 and TRBJ2-3; D gene unclear. From germline, CDR1 is SGDLS and CDR2 YYNGEE. There are 15 residues in the CDR3. V was clipped by 3 bases and J by 0 bases, with 11 bases between them.

The chain couples TRBV12-3 or TRBV12-4 to TRBJ2-1; D is possibly TRBD2 (5 bases). V lost 6 bases and J 0 bases, leaving 9 bases between the germline ends. The CDR3 contains 14 residues. The CDR3 loop is CASSRGYSYNEQFF. The CDR3 DNA reads as TGTGCCAGCAGCCGAGGGTACTCCTACAATGAGCAGTTCTTC.

This clonotype came up many times. The rearrangement joins TRBV2 to TRBJ2-7; 14 nucleotides align to TRBD2. After removal of 3 bases from V and 13 bases from J, the junction contained 11 bases not matched to a gene. The CDR3 has 15 residues. The V gene's germline CDR1 is SNHLY and CDR2 FYNNEI. This chain's CDR3 is CASSEGLAGVTMAYF. The CDR3 coding sequence is TGTGCCAGCAGTGAGGGACTAGCGGGAGTCACCATGGCTTACTTC.

The gene calls are TRBV4-2 and TRBJ2-3; D unresolved. CDR1 is LGHNA, CDR2 YNFKEQ, per germline. The CDR3 is 16 amino acids. Trimming took 0 bases from V and 8 from J, leaving 18 bases between them. Here the CDR3 reads CASSQESAAPWGTQYF. CDR3 in DNA: TGTGCCAGCAGCCAAGAGAGCGCGGCCCCTTGGGGTACGCAGTATTTT.

The chain recombines TRBV11-2 with TRBJ1-1, with D uncertain. The germline V and J ends were trimmed by 3 bases and 1 base, with 9 bases remaining between them. Germline V gene data show CDR1 as SGHAT and CDR2 as FQNNGV. The CDR3 is 14 amino acids. This CDR3 reads CASSFRKENTEAFF. The DNA of the CDR3 is TGTGCCAGCAGCTTTCGGAAAGAGAACACTGAAGCTTTCTTT. Full variable domain (outside the CDR3, taken from reference TRBV11-2 and TRBJ1-1): EAGVAQSPRYKIIEKRQSVAFWCNPISGHATLYWYQQILGQGPKLLIQFQNNGVVDDSQLPKDRFSAERLKGVDSTLKIQPAKLEDSAVYLCASSFRKENTEAFFGQGTRLTVV.

V gene TRBV7-2 combines with J gene TRBJ2-2; 10 bases map to TRBD1. This CDR3 spans 15 amino acids. Germline V gene lookup returns CDR1 SGHTA and CDR2 FQGNSA. With 5 bases clipped from V and 4 bases from J, the junction kept 4 bases outside the gene matches. CDR3 sequence: CASSRTGGGTGELFF. CDR3 DNA: TGTGCCAGCAGCAGGACAGGGGGTGGCACCGGGGAGCTGTTTTTT.

This clonotype was seen more than once but under ten times. DNA for the CDR3: TGTGCCACCACTAGCGCACAAGGAGTTTACGAGCAGTACTTC. As protein: CATTSAQGVYEQYF. The gene calls are TRBV10-3 and TRBJ2-7; 7 nucleotides agree with TRBD2. After removal of 10 bases from V and 4 bases from J, the junction contained 13 bases not matched to a gene. Germline-derived CDR1 and CDR2 are ENHRY and SYGVKD. This CDR3 has 14 amino acids.

The chain recombines TRBV20-1 with TRBJ1-6; 9 positions match TRBD1. Per germline, CDR1 DFQATT and CDR2 SNEGSKA (reference sequence). The CDR3 consists of 15 residues. After removal of 2 bases from V and 9 bases from J, the junction contained 8 bases not matched to a gene. This chain's CDR3 is CSARKDRGIGSPLHF. The CDR3 bases are TGCAGTGCTAGAAAAGACAGGGGGATAGGTTCACCCCTCCACTTT.

There are a few counts of this clonotype. For the CDR3, the DNA is TGTGCCAGCAGCGAAGGGGGACAGATCCGATACGAGCAGTACTTC. Translated: CASSEGGQIRYEQYF. The J gene is TRBJ2-7, the V gene TRBV11-3; TRBD1 matches 7 bases. The V segment lost 5 bases and the J segment 4 bases; nucleotides outside the gene matches: 11. Germline V lookup: CDR1 SGHNT, CDR2 YENEEA. The CDR3 length is 15 residues.

The chain employs TRBV2 and TRBJ2-6; 7 positions match TRBD1. The CDR3 spans 17 residues. The trim removed 4 bases at V and 1 base at J, leaving 7 bases unmatched. Germline V gives CDR1 SNHLY, CDR2 FYNNEI. Here the CDR3 reads CASSGRQGASGANVLTF. The CDR3 nucleotides read TGTGCCAGCAGTGGACGACAGGGAGCGTCTGGGGCCAACGTCCTGACTTTC. Filled out from reference TRBV2 and TRBJ2-6, the complete variable domain reads EPEVTQTPSHQVTQMGQEVILRCVPISNHLYFYWYRQILGQKVEFLVSFYNNEISEKSEIFDDQFSVERPDGSNFTLKIRSTKLEDSAMYFCASSGRQGASGANVLTFGAGSRLTVL.

The rearrangement uses TRBV7-9 and TRBJ1-1; a possible D gene is TRBD1 (5 bases). The CDR3 runs 14 residues. V was cut by 1 base and J by 2 bases, with 8 bases left in between. The germline CDR1 and CDR2 sequences are SEHNR and FQNEAQ (reference sequence). CDR3 sequence: CASSLEGQNTEAFF. CDR3 sequence (DNA): TGTGCCAGCAGCTTAGAAGGACAAAACACTGAAGCTTTCTTT. Drawing the rest from reference TRBV7-9 and TRBJ1-1, the complete variable domain is DTGVSQNPRHKITKRGQNVTFRCDPISEHNRLYWYRQTLGQGPEFLTYFQNEAQLEKSRLLSDRFSAERPKGSFSTLEIQRTEQGDSAMYLCASSLEGQNTEAFFGQGTRLTVV.

There are many counts of this clonotype. The chain recombines TRBV10-3 with TRBJ1-4; the D is unclear. V dropped 4 bases and J dropped 8 bases, with 17 bases sitting between them. CDR1 is ENHRY, CDR2 SYGVKD, per germline. This CDR3 is 15 amino acids long. DNA for the CDR3: TGTGCCATCAGTGCGGAATTGGGAGAGGTAGAAAAACTGTTTTTT. It yields the protein CAISAELGEVEKLFF.

The chain employs TRBV11-3 and TRBJ2-1; TRBD2 matches at 13 bases. V dropped 5 bases and J dropped 8; count of bases not matched to a gene: 6. The CDR3 loop spans 15 amino acids. Germline V gene lookup returns CDR1 SGHNT and CDR2 YENEEA. This CDR3 reads CASSIGLAGDHEQFF. The CDR3 nucleotides are TGTGCCAGCAGCATAGGACTAGCGGGAGACCATGAGCAGTTCTTC.

The sample holds a few counts of this clonotype. This chain uses TRBV6-1 with TRBJ1-5, with D perhaps TRBD1 (6 bases). V shed 6 bases and J shed 8 bases, with 23 bases lying between them. CDR1 and CDR2 (germline): MNHNS, SASEGT. The CDR3 has 16 amino acids. The CDR3 DNA reads TGTGCCAGCAGCCCCGGGGGGCAGGGAGGATTCAAGCCCCAGCATTTT. Protein: CASSPGGQGGFKPQHF.

V usage is TRBV20-1 and J usage is TRBJ1-2, with no clear D. CDR3 length: 15 amino acids. CDR1 and CDR2 from the germline V gene are DFQATT and SNEGSKA (reference sequence). With 6 bases removed from V and 6 bases from J, the gap between germline ends came to 23 bases. DNA for the CDR3: TGCAGTGCCCGACTCACCCCATCGGGGATTGATGGCTACACCTTC. Translating gives CSARLTPSGIDGYTF.

The rearrangement uses TRBV11-2 and TRBJ1-6; D ambiguous. V was cut by 5 bases and J by 0 bases, with 20 bases left in between. The V gene's germline CDR1 is SGHAT and CDR2 FQNNGV. The CDR3 runs to 19 residues. CDR3 in DNA: TGTGCCAGCAGCCGGACCGTAAGAAGGATCAGCTCCTATAATTCACCCCTCCACTTT. Translation: CASSRTVRRISSYNSPLHF.